The 29 T cell receptor beta chains reported below all come from one sample, sequenced in a study of T cell responses to AZD1222 COVID-19 vaccine. Here immunoSEQ multiplex PCR was the method, and the copy in TCRdb shows in-frame clones only, minus some. The sample includes under 110,000 clones, roughly 90% of them seen just once. Source: peripheral blood, taken on day 0 of AZD1222 vaccination. These receptors were taken from an adult in good health.

With regard to this clone: At one end, the junction sequence differs from germline, possibly due to a read error. The chain combines TRBV7-7 with TRBJ1-4, with TRBD1 as a possible D gene (5 bases). This CDR3 contains 15 residues. Germline loops: CDR1 SSHAT, CDR2 FNYEAQ (reference sequence). Here the CDR3 reads CASSLGAGRNEKLFF. Here the CDR3 DNA reads TGTGCTAGCAGCTTAGGGGCAGGGAGGAATGAAAAACTGTTTTTT.

The rearrangement joins TRBV13 to TRBJ2-1; D is possibly TRBD2 (5 bases). Trimming shortened V by 2 bases and J by 5 bases, and 10 bases separated the two germline ends. Germline CDR1 reads PRHDT; CDR2 reads FYEKMQ (reference sequence). This CDR3 region has 14 residues. Here the CDR3 DNA reads TGTGCCAGCAGCTTAATAATCGGGGACAATGAGCAGTTCTTC. It translates to CASSLIIGDNEQFF.

The chain carries TRBV7-8 and TRBJ1-1; TRBD1 might be the D (5 bases). The germline V gene encodes CDR1 SGHVS and CDR2 FQNEAQ. The CDR3 has 11 amino acids. The ends were cut back, 6 bases at V and 7 bases at J, with 9 bases in the middle. The CDR3 loop is CASRFTGEAFF. DNA of the CDR3: TGTGCCAGCAGATTCACAGGTGAAGCTTTCTTT.

A single count supports this clone. The V and J genes are TRBV6-5 and TRBJ1-6; 7 nucleotides line up with TRBD1. This CDR3 is 14 amino acids long. Losses at the gene ends were 7 bases for V and 7 bases for J; bases not matched to a gene: 7. Germline V lookup: CDR1 MNHEY, CDR2 SVGAGI. DNA for the CDR3: TGTGCCAGCACGGGGGAGGGGGCAAATTCACCCCTCCACTTT. Encoded protein: CASTGEGANSPLHF.

This rearrangement joins TRBV13 to TRBJ2-7; D is uncertain. This CDR3 comprises 12 residues. Germline loops: CDR1 PRHDT, CDR2 FYEKMQ (reference sequence). V was shortened by 5 bases and J by 0 bases, with 5 bases between the two germline ends. CDR3 loop: CASSQSSYEQYF. The CDR3 DNA sequence: TGTGCCAGCAGCCAGAGCTCCTACGAGCAGTACTTC.

CDR3 DNA: TGTGCCAGCAGCCATGGGATTACCTACGAGCAGTACTTC. Amino acids: CASSHGITYEQYF. The chain uses TRBV7-6 and TRBJ2-7; D remains unclear. Trimming took 5 bases from V and 2 from J, leaving 10 bases between them. The CDR3 contains 13 residues. Germline CDR1 is SGHVS and CDR2 is FNYEAQ.

The rearrangement uses TRBV7-9 and TRBJ2-3; D possibly corresponds to TRBD1 (5 bases). The CDR3 consists of 15 residues. From germline, CDR1 is SEHNR and CDR2 FQNEAQ (reference sequence). Deletions cut 1 base from V and 0 bases from J, with 8 bases between. The CDR3 DNA is TGTGCCAGCAGCTTAGAAGGGGTTAGCACAGATACGCAGTATTTT. This gives the protein CASSLEGVSTDTQYF.

The chain combines TRBV5-1 with TRBJ2-2, with D perhaps given as TRBD1 or TRBD2 (5 bases each). CDR3 length: 16 residues. Germline CDR1 is SGHRS and CDR2 is YFSETQ. Deletions cut 4 bases from V and 5 bases from J, with 18 bases between. The CDR3 spells CASSPRGLPGTGELFF. CDR3 bases: TGCGCCAGCAGCCCACGGGGCCTTCCTGGAACCGGGGAGCTGTTTTTT.

V gene TRBV3-1 (or the pseudogene TRBV3-2) combines with J gene TRBJ1-3; D gene unclear. This CDR3 is 13 amino acids long. Trimming removed 1 base from V and 4 bases from J, with 5 bases in between. CDR1 is LGHDT and CDR2 is YNNKEL in the germline V gene (reference sequence). In DNA, the CDR3 is TGTGCCAGCAGCCAAGTAGAAGGAAACACCATATATTTT. Protein product: CASSQVEGNTIYF.

This clone was seen a handful of times. V usage is TRBV5-4 and J usage is TRBJ2-1, with D hard to call. Germline assignment: CDR1 SGHNT and CDR2 YYREEE (reference sequence). There are 16 residues in the CDR3. V dropped 0 bases and J dropped 8 bases, with 18 bases sitting between them. The CDR3 DNA reads TGTGCCAGCAGCTTGGGGCTGGGGATGAGGCAGGATGAGCAGTTCTTC. It codes for CASSLGLGMRQDEQFF.

This clone was seen only once. The chain links TRBV5-1 to TRBJ2-1; a weak D match, TRBD2 (6 bases). Germline CDR1 SGHRS, CDR2 YFSETQ. Trimming removed 0 bases at V and 6 bases at J, with 13 bases between. The CDR3 loop spans 15 amino acids. CDR3 DNA: TGCGCCAGCAGCTTGGGAGGAGGGACCCCCAATGAGCAGTTCTTC. Translation: CASSLGGGTPNEQFF.

V usage is TRBV4-1 and J usage is TRBJ2-7; D may match TRBD1 or TRBD2 (5 bases each). Germline CDR1 reads MGHRA; CDR2 reads YSYEKL. This CDR3 spans 18 amino acids. V was trimmed by 3 bases and J by 1 base, leaving 22 bases between them. CDR3 loop: CASSHLEGVWGSSYEQYF. DNA for the CDR3: TGCGCCAGCAGCCACCTGGAAGGGGTGTGGGGGTCTTCCTACGAGCAGTACTTC.

The chain employs TRBV20-1 and TRBJ2-7, with TRBD2 identical over 9 bases. V lost 3 bases, J lost 2 bases, and 5 bases stayed unmatched. CDR3 size: 14 residues. Per germline, CDR1 DFQATT and CDR2 SNEGSKA (reference sequence). The CDR3 is CSASGTSRTYEQYF. The CDR3 DNA reads TGCAGTGCTAGTGGGACTAGCAGAACCTACGAGCAGTACTTC.

The V and J genes are TRBV24-1 and TRBJ2-1, with D tentatively TRBD1 or TRBD2 (5 bases each). The V end lost 2 bases, the J end lost 6 bases, and 10 bases lay between the germline ends. Per the germline V gene, CDR1 is KGHDR and CDR2 is SFDVKD. This CDR3 region has 14 residues. Here the CDR3 DNA reads TGTGCCACCAGTGATTCCACTAGGGGCAATGAGCAGTTCTTC. Translated: CATSDSTRGNEQFF.

The rearrangement joins TRBV7-2 to TRBJ1-2; the D is unclear. This CDR3 region has 12 residues. Germline loops: CDR1 SGHTA, CDR2 FQGNSA. The V end was cut by 5 bases, the J end by 3 bases, with 7 bases between. CDR3 region: CASSRDYYGYTF. In nucleotides, the CDR3 is TGTGCCAGCAGCCGGGATTACTATGGCTACACCTTC.

The gene calls are TRBV6-6 and TRBJ2-3; 8 bases align to TRBD1. Germline loops: CDR1 MNHNY, CDR2 SVGAGI (reference sequence). This CDR3 is 17 amino acids long. V trimming: 5 bases; J trimming: 4 bases; junction bases outside the gene matches: 14. For the CDR3, the DNA is TGTGCCAGCAGTCCTGTGGGGCAGGGGGCGAAAGCAGATACGCAGTATTTT. It codes for CASSPVGQGAKADTQYF.

This clone was counted a single time. The V and J genes are TRBV9 and TRBJ1-1; D remains unclear. This CDR3 region has 15 residues. Germline V lookup: CDR1 SGDLS, CDR2 YYNGEE. V gave up 0 bases and J gave up 2 bases, with 11 bases separating them. CDR3 DNA sequence: TGTGCCAGCAGCGTAGGATACGAGGGAAACACTGAAGCTTTCTTT. It specifies CASSVGYEGNTEAFF.

V usage is TRBV28 and J usage is TRBJ1-1; possibly TRBD1 for D (6 bases). Germline CDR1 and CDR2: MDHEN and SYDVKM. CDR3 size: 15 residues. The germline V and J ends were trimmed by 5 bases and 4 bases, with 17 bases remaining between them. CDR3 coding DNA: TGTGCCAGCAGTAGATGGGCGGGGGCGTCCACTGAAGCTTTCTTT. It specifies CASSRWAGASTEAFF. The whole variable domain, remainder taken from reference TRBV28 and TRBJ1-1, is DVKVTQSSRYLVKRTGEKVFLECVQDMDHENMFWYRQDPGLGLRLIYFSYDVKMKEKGDIPEGYSVSREKKERFSLILESASTNQTSMYLCASSRWAGASTEAFFGQGTRLTVV.

This chain uses TRBV3-1 (or the pseudogene TRBV3-2) with TRBJ1-2; no reliable D call. The germline V gene encodes CDR1 LGHDT and CDR2 YNNKEL (reference sequence). There are 13 residues in the CDR3. V lost 0 bases and J lost 8, with 10 bases in between. CDR3 sequence: CASSQEGKKGYTF. For the CDR3, the DNA is TGTGCCAGCAGCCAAGAGGGGAAGAAAGGCTACACCTTC.

This chain connects TRBV5-1 to TRBJ1-5; D is uncertain. V shed 4 bases and J shed 0 bases, with 8 bases lying between them. Germline CDR1 is SGHRS and CDR2 is YFSETQ. The length of the CDR3 is 14 residues. CDR3 in DNA: TGCGCCAGCAGCCCGGACCTTAGCAATCAGCCCCAGCATTTT. It is translated as CASSPDLSNQPQHF. The full variable domain, completed using reference TRBV5-1 and TRBJ1-5, is KAGVTQTPRYLIKTRGQQVTLSCSPISGHRSVSWYQQTPGQGLQFLFEYFSETQRNKGNFPGRFSGRQFSNSRSEMNVSTLELGDSALYLCASSPDLSNQPQHFGDGTRLSIL.

This clone was detected only a few times. The rearrangement joins TRBV12-3 or TRBV12-4 to TRBJ1-6, with unresolved D. The CDR3 runs 13 residues. Trimming took 1 base from V and 7 from J, leaving 5 bases between them. As DNA, the CDR3 is TGTGCCAGCAGTTTAGGCAGGAATTCACCCCTCCACTTT. Its translation: CASSLGRNSPLHF.

The chain couples TRBV19 to TRBJ2-7, with 7 bases identical to TRBD2. This CDR3 is built from 14 residues. After removal of 6 bases from V and 6 bases from J, the junction contained 11 bases not matched to a gene. Germline CDR1 and CDR2: LNHDA and SQIVND (reference sequence). The CDR3 reads CASSAGTKRAEQYF. The CDR3 coding sequence is TGTGCCAGTAGCGCCGGGACTAAGAGGGCCGAGCAGTACTTC.

This rearrangement joins TRBV27 to TRBJ1-6, with D perhaps matching TRBD1 (5 bases). CDR3 length equals 17 residues. V was clipped by 4 bases and J by 9 bases, with 22 bases between them. From germline, CDR1 is MNHEY and CDR2 SMNVEV (reference sequence). Written as DNA, the CDR3 is TGTGCCAGCAGTTCACATTCAACAGGACTCGCGGGTTCACCCCTCCACTTT. Translating it yields CASSSHSTGLAGSPLHF.

The chain uses TRBV6-5 and TRBJ1-6, with D possibly being TRBD1 (5 bases). The CDR3 has 15 residues. The germline gives CDR1 MNHEY, CDR2 SVGAGI. Trimming shortened V by 6 bases and J by 9 bases, and 18 bases separated the two germline ends. The CDR3 region is CASRWDLSRISPLHF. CDR3 nucleotides: TGTGCCAGCAGATGGGACCTCTCAAGGATTTCACCCCTCCACTTT.

This rearrangement joins TRBV11-2 to TRBJ2-3; TRBD2 matches at 7 bases. CDR3 length equals 16 residues. CDR1 is SGHAT and CDR2 is FQNNGV in the germline V gene. With V trimmed by 5 bases and J by 3 bases, 11 bases remained unmatched. In DNA form, the CDR3 reads TGTGCCAGCAGCCCCAGACTAGCTCCTGGGACAGATACGCAGTATTTT. Protein: CASSPRLAPGTDTQYF.

CDR3 protein: CASSLYTDTQYF. In nucleotides, the CDR3 is TGTGCCAGCAGTTTATACACAGATACGCAGTATTTT. The V call is TRBV7-2, the J call TRBJ2-3; D unclear. CDR3 length: 12 residues. CDR1 and CDR2 from the germline V gene are SGHTA and FQGNSA. Trimming shortened V by 6 bases and J by 2 bases, and 6 bases separated the two germline ends.

The gene calls are TRBV6-1 and TRBJ1-6; D uncertain. V shed 0 bases and J shed 8 bases, with 11 bases lying between them. CDR3 size: 15 residues. Germline assignment: CDR1 MNHNS and CDR2 SASEGT. DNA of the CDR3: TGTGCCAGCAGTGAAGCAGCGGCTTCGGATTCACCCCTCCACTTT. The encoded protein is CASSEAAASDSPLHF.

This chain joins TRBV7-2 and TRBJ2-1; 10 positions agree with TRBD2. The CDR3 is 15 residues long. V was clipped by 1 base and J by 8 bases; unmatched bases: 5. CDR1 and CDR2 (germline): SGHTA, FQGNSA. In nucleotides, the CDR3 is TGTGCCAGCAGCTTAGGTGGTAGCGGGAGGTATGAGCAGTTCTTC. It is translated as CASSLGGSGRYEQFF.

This chain joins TRBV28 and TRBJ1-5; the D is unclear. This CDR3 comprises 14 residues. The ends were cut back, 5 bases at V and 3 bases at J, with 11 bases in the middle. Germline V gene data show CDR1 as MDHEN and CDR2 as SYDVKM. This CDR3 reads CASSPRPINQPQHF. The CDR3 DNA reads TGTGCCAGCAGTCCAAGACCTATCAATCAGCCCCAGCATTTT.